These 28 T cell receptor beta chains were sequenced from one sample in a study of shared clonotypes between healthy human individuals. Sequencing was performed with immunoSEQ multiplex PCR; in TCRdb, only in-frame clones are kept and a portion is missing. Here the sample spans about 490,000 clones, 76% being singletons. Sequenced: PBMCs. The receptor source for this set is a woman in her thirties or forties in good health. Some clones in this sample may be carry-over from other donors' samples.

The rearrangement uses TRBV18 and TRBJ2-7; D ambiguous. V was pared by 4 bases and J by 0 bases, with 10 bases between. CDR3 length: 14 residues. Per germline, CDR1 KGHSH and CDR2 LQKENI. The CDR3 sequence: CASSLPPSSYEQYF. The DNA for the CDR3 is TGTGCCAGCTCACTTCCCCCCAGCTCCTACGAGCAGTACTTC. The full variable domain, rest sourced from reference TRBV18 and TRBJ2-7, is NAGVMQNPRHLVRRRGQEARLRCSPMKGHSHVYWYRQLPEEGLKFMVYLQKENIIDESGMPKERFSAEFPKEGPSILRIQQVVRGDSAAYFCASSLPPSSYEQYFGPGTRLTVT.

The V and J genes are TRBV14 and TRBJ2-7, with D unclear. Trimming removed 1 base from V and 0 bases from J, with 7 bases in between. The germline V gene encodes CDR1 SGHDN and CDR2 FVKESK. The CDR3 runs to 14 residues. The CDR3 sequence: CASSQVRSSYEQYF. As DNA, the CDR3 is TGTGCCAGCAGCCAAGTTCGGAGCTCCTACGAGCAGTACTTC.

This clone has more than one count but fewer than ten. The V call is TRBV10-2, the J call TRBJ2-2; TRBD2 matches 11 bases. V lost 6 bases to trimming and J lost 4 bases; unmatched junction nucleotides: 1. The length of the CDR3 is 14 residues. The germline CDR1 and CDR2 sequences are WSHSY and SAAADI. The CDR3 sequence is CASRTSGSTGELFF. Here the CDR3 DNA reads TGCGCCAGCAGAACTAGCGGGAGCACCGGGGAGCTGTTTTTT.

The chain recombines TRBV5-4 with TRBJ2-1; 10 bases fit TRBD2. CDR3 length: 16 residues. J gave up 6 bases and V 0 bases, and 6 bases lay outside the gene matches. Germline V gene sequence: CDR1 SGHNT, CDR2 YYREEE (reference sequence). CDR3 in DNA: TGTGCCAGCAGCTTGGATCTAGCGGGAGTTGTCAATGAGCAGTTCTTC. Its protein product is CASSLDLAGVVNEQFF. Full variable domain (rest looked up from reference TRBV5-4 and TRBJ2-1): ETGVTQSPTHLIKTRGQQVTLRCSSQSGHNTVSWYQQALGQGPQFIFQYYREEENGRGNFPPRFSGLQFPNYSSELNVNALELDDSALYLCASSLDLAGVVNEQFFGPGTRLTVL.

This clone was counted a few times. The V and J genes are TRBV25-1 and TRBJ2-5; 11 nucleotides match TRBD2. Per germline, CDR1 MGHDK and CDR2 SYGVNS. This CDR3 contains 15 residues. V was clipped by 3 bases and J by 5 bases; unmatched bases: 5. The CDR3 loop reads CASSDSGRAPETQYF. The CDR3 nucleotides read TGTGCCAGCAGTGATAGCGGGAGGGCCCCGGAGACCCAGTACTTC.

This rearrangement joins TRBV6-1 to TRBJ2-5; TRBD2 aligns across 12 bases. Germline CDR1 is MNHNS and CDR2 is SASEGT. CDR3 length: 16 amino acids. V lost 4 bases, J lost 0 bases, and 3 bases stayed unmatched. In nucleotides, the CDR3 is TGTGCCAGCAGTGGGCTAGCGGGAGGGAACCAAGAGACCCAGTACTTC. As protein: CASSGLAGGNQETQYF.

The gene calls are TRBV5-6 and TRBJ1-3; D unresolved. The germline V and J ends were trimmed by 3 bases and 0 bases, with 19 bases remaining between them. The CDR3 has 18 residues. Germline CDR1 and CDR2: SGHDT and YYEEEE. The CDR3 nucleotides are TGTGCCAGCAGCTCGTCCGCCCTGGCCCCGAGCTCTGGAAACACCATATATTTT. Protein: CASSSSALAPSSGNTIYF.

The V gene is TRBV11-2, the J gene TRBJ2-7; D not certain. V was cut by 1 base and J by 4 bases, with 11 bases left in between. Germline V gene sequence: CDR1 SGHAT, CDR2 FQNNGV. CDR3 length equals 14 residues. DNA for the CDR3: TGTGCCAGCAGCTTAGCTGGGGTCGTTTACGAGCAGTACTTC. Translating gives CASSLAGVVYEQYF.

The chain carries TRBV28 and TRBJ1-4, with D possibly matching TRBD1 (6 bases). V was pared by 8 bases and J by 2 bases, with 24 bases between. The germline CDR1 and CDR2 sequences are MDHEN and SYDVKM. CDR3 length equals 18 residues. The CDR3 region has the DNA TGTGCCAGCGCTGCCCCCTCCACCGGGGGCCAGACTAATGAAAAACTGTTTTTT. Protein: CASAAPSTGGQTNEKLFF.

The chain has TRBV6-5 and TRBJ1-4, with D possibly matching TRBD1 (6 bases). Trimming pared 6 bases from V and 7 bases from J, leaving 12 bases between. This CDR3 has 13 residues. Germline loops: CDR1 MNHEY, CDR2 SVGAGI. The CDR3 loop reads CASRPGVGEKLFF. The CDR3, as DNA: TGTGCCAGCAGACCAGGGGTTGGTGAAAAACTGTTTTTT.

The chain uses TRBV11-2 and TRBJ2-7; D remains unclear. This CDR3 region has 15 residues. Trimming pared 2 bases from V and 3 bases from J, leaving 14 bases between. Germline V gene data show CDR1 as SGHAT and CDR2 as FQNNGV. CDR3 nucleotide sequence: TGTGCCAGCAGCTTATCGGCGGACGTTGGCTACGAGCAGTACTTC. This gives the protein CASSLSADVGYEQYF.

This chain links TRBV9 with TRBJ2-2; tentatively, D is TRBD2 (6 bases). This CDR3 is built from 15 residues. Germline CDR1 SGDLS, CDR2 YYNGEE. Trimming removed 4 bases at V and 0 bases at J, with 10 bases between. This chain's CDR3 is CASSSLAANTGELFF. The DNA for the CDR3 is TGTGCCAGCAGCTCACTAGCAGCGAACACCGGGGAGCTGTTTTTT.

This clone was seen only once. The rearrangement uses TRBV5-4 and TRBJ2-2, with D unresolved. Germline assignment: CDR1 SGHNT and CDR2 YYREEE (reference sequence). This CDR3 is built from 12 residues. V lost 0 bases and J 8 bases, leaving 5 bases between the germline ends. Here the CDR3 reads CASSLVAGELFF. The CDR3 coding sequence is TGTGCCAGCAGCTTGGTAGCTGGGGAGCTGTTTTTT.

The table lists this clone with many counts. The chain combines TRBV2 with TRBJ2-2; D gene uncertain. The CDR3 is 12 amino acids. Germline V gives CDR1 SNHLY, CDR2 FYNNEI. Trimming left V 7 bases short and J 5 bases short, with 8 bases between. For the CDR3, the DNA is TGTGCCAGCAATCTGGTGACCGGGGAGCTGTTTTTT. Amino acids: CASNLVTGELFF. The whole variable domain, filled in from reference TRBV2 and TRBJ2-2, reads EPEVTQTPSHQVTQMGQEVILRCVPISNHLYFYWYRQILGQKVEFLVSFYNNEISEKSEIFDDQFSVERPDGSNFTLKIRSTKLEDSAMYFCASNLVTGELFFGEGSRLTVL.

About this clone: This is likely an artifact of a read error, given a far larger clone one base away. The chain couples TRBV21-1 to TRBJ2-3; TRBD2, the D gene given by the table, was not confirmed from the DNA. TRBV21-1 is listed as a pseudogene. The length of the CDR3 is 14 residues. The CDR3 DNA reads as TGTGCCAGCAGCGTAGCGACTAGCACAGATACGCAGTATTTT. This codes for CASSVATSTDTQYF.

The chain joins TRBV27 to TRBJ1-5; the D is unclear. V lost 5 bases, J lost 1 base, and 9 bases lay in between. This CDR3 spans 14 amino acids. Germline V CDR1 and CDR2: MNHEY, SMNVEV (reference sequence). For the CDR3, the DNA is TGTGCCAGCAGTCCACAGTGGAGCAATCAGCCCCAGCATTTT. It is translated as CASSPQWSNQPQHF.

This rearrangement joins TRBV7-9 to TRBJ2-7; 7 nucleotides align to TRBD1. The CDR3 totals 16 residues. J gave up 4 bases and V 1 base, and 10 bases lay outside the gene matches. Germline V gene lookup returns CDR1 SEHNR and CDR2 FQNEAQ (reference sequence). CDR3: CASSLETGAYRYEQYF. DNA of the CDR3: TGTGCCAGCAGCTTAGAAACAGGGGCCTACCGATACGAGCAGTACTTC.

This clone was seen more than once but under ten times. The CDR3 is CASSPRGVNEQYF. The CDR3 region has the DNA TGTGCCAGCTCACCCAGGGGGGTCAACGAGCAGTACTTC. The chain is built from TRBV18 and TRBJ2-7; a weak D match, TRBD1 (7 bases). The CDR3 is made up of 13 amino acids. CDR1 is KGHSH, CDR2 LQKENI, per germline. V dropped 3 bases and J dropped 5 bases, with 11 bases sitting between them.

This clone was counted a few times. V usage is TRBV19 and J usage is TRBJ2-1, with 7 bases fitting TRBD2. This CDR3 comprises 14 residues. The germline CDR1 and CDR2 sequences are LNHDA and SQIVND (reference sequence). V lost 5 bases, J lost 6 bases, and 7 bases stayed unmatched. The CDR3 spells CASSSPGLLNEQFF. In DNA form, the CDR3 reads TGTGCCAGTAGTTCACCGGGACTACTCAATGAGCAGTTCTTC.

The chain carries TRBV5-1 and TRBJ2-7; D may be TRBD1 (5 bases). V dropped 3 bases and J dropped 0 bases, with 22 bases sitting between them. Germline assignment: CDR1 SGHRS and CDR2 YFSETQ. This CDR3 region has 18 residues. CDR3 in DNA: TGCGCCAGCAGCTCTAGGGGCCTTCACGGATTTAGCTCCTACGAGCAGTACTTC. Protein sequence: CASSSRGLHGFSSYEQYF.

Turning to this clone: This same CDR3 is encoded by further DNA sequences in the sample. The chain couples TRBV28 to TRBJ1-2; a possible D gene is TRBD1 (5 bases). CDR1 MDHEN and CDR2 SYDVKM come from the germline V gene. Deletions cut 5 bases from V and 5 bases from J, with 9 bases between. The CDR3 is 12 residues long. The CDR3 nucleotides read TGTGCCAGCAGTCAGGGCAGATATGGCTACACCTTC. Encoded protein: CASSQGRYGYTF.

The DNA of the CDR3 is TGTGCCAGCAGCGTAGAAAGATATGGTGAGCAGTTCTTC. Its translation: CASSVERYGEQFF. The chain links TRBV9 to TRBJ2-1; D call uncertain. Germline V CDR1 and CDR2: SGDLS, YYNGEE. CDR3 length: 13 amino acids. The ends were cut back, 0 bases at V and 9 bases at J, with 10 bases in the middle. Variable domain in full (rest from reference TRBV9 and TRBJ2-1): DSGVTQTPKHLITATGQRVTLRCSPRSGDLSVYWYQQSLDQGLQFLIQYYNGEERAKGNILERFSAQQFPDLHSELNLSSLELGDSALYFCASSVERYGEQFFGPGTRLTVL.

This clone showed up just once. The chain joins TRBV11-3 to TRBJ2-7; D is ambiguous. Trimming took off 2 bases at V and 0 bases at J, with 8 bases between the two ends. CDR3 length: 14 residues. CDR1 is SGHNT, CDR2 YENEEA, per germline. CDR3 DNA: TGTGCCAGCAGCTTAACCTCCTCCTCCTACGAGCAGTACTTC. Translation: CASSLTSSSYEQYF.

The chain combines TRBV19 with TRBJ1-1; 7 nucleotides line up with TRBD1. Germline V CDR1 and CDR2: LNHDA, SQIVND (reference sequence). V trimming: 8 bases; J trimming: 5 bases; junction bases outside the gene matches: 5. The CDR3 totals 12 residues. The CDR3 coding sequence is TGTGCCAGTCACAGGGGAGGGACTGAAGCTTTCTTT. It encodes CASHRGGTEAFF.

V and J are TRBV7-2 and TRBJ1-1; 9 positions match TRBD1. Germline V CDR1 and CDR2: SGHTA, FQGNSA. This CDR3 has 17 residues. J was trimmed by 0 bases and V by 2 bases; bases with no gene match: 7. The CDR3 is CASSLWGTGLLNTEAFF. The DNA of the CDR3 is TGTGCCAGCAGCTTATGGGGGACAGGGCTTCTGAACACTGAAGCTTTCTTT.

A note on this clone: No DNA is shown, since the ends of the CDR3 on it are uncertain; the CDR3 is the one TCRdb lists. The CDR3 sequence is CASSSVLGEQYF. This chain uses TRBV6-5 with TRBJ2-7. The CDR3 has 12 residues if both end residues are counted. CDR1 MNHEY and CDR2 SVGAGI come from the germline V gene.

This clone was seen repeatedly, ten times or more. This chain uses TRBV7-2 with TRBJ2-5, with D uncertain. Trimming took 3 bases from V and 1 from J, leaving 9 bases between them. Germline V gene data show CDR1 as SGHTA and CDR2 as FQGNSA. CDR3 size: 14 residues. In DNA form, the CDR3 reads TGTGCCAGCAGCTTTGGAGAAGTCCAAGAGACCCAGTACTTC. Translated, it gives CASSFGEVQETQYF.

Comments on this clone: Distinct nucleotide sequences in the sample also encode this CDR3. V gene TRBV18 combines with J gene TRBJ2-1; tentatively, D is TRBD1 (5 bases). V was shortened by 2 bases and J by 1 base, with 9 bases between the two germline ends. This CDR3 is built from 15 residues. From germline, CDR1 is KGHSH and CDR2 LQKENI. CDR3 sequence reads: CASSPGQGSYNEQFF. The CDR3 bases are TGTGCCAGCTCACCAGGGCAGGGATCCTACAATGAGCAGTTCTTC. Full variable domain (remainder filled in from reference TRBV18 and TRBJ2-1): NAGVMQNPRHLVRRRGQEARLRCSPMKGHSHVYWYRQLPEEGLKFMVYLQKENIIDESGMPKERFSAEFPKEGPSILRIQQVVRGDSAAYFCASSPGQGSYNEQFFGPGTRLTVL.